The rows below give T cell receptor beta chains drawn from one sample of a study of CD8 T cell repertoires and HIV-1 epitope variants. No antigens are known for them. Using immunoSEQ multiplex PCR, the repertoire was profiled, and TCRdb retains in-frame clones only, with some absent. Of a few thousand clones in the sample, approximately 70% were seen once. Material: cultured CD8+ T cells derived from PBMCs. The receptors derive from a male donor with HIV. CDR3s include the opening cysteine and the closing phenylalanine or tryptophan. Each record gives: J gene, D gene, clone size, V gene, CDR3 protein, CDR3 DNA. The D gene is left open where the match is weak. Not every row has a clone size; where given, it reads once, few, many or a size class.

J gene: TRBJ2-1; D gene: .; clone size: once; V gene: TRBV5-5; CDR3 protein: CASSFGSYNEQFF; CDR3 DNA: TGTGCCAGCAGCTTCGGCAGCTACAATGAGCAGTTCTTC
J gene: TRBJ2-1; D gene: .; clone size: .; V gene: TRBV29-1; CDR3 protein: CSVVRPSYNEQFF; CDR3 DNA: TGCAGCGTTGTTCGCCCGTCCTACAATGAGCAGTTCTTC
J gene: TRBJ2-2; D gene: .; clone size: .; V gene: TRBV4-3; CDR3 protein: CASSQVYQPGELFF; CDR3 DNA: TGCGCCAGCAGCCAAGTATACCAGCCCGGGGAGCTGTTTTTT
J gene: TRBJ1-1; D gene: .; clone size: .; V gene: TRBV5-1; CDR3 protein: CASSFGWENTEAFF; CDR3 DNA: TGCGCCAGCAGCTTTGGGTGGGAGAACACTGAAGCTTTCTTT
J gene: TRBJ1-4; D gene: .; clone size: few; V gene: TRBV19; CDR3 protein: CASSTYRDINEKLFF; CDR3 DNA: TGTGCCAGTAGTACTTACCGGGACATCAATGAAAAACTGTTTTTT
J gene: TRBJ2-1; D gene: .; clone size: .; V gene: TRBV14; CDR3 protein: CASSPPANEQFF; CDR3 DNA: TGTGCCAGCAGCCCCCCGGCCAATGAGCAGTTCTTC
J gene: TRBJ1-2; D gene: .; clone size: once; V gene: TRBV14; CDR3 protein: CASSQEVGNYGYTF; CDR3 DNA: TGTGCCAGCAGCCAAGAAGTCGGGAACTATGGCTACACCTTC
J gene: TRBJ1-2; D gene: .; clone size: .; V gene: TRBV19; CDR3 protein: CASSIQGNGYTF; CDR3 DNA: TGTGCCAGTAGTATCCAGGGAAATGGCTACACCTTC
J gene: TRBJ2-7; D gene: TRBD1; clone size: .; V gene: TRBV5-6; CDR3 protein: CASSFRQGWEQYF; CDR3 DNA: TGTGCCAGCAGCTTTCGACAGGGGTGGGAGCAGTACTTC
J gene: TRBJ2-7; D gene: .; clone size: .; V gene: TRBV28; CDR3 protein: CASSLDSPYNEQYF; CDR3 DNA: TGTGCCAGCAGTTTGGACTCCCCATATAACGAGCAGTACTTC
J gene: TRBJ2-7; D gene: .; clone size: .; V gene: TRBV5-6; CDR3 protein: CASSWGAGLEDYEQYF; CDR3 DNA: TGTGCCAGCAGCTGGGGAGCGGGTCTAGAGGACTACGAGCAGTACTTC
J gene: TRBJ1-1; D gene: TRBD1; clone size: .; V gene: TRBV6-6; CDR3 protein: CASSYPGQGIYQAFF; CDR3 DNA: TGTGCCAGCAGTTACCCGGGACAGGGGATTTACCAAGCTTTCTTT
J gene: TRBJ1-1; D gene: .; clone size: few; V gene: TRBV6-6; CDR3 protein: CASSYYVIMNTEAFF; CDR3 DNA: TGTGCCAGCAGTTACTATGTGATTATGAACACTGAAGCTTTCTTT
J gene: TRBJ1-2; D gene: .; clone size: .; V gene: TRBV13; CDR3 protein: CASSQDPPDLDYGYTF; CDR3 DNA: TGCGCCAGCAGCCAAGATCCCCCAGACTTGGACTATGGCTACACCTTC
J gene: TRBJ2-1; D gene: TRBD2; clone size: .; V gene: TRBV4-1; CDR3 protein: CASSQGSSGAEEFF; CDR3 DNA: TGCGCCAGCAGCCAAGGGTCTAGCGGGGCGGAGGAGTTCTTC
J gene: TRBJ1-3; D gene: .; clone size: .; V gene: TRBV28; CDR3 protein: CASSWRVISGNTIYF; CDR3 DNA: TGTGCCAGCTCGTGGAGGGTGATCTCTGGAAACACCATATATTTT
J gene: TRBJ2-7; D gene: .; clone size: .; V gene: TRBV5-4; CDR3 protein: CASSSQGRAYEQYF; CDR3 DNA: TGTGCCAGCAGCTCCCAGGGACGAGCCTACGAGCAGTACTTC
J gene: TRBJ2-1; D gene: .; clone size: .; V gene: TRBV19; CDR3 protein: CASSTSAPYNEQFF; CDR3 DNA: TGTGCCAGTAGTACTAGCGCACCCTACAATGAGCAGTTCTTC
J gene: TRBJ2-7; D gene: .; clone size: .; V gene: TRBV4-2; CDR3 protein: CASSPKGRTGPSYEQYF; CDR3 DNA: TGTGCCAGCAGCCCAAAGGGGAGGACAGGCCCTTCCTACGAGCAGTACTTC
J gene: TRBJ1-1; D gene: .; clone size: few; V gene: TRBV19; CDR3 protein: CASSIGVNTEAFF; CDR3 DNA: TGTGCCAGTAGTATTGGGGTCAACACTGAAGCTTTCTTT